These 5 T cell receptor beta chains were sequenced from one sample in a study of shared clonotypes between healthy human individuals. Profiling relied on immunoSEQ multiplex PCR, and the TCRdb table lists in-frame clones only, not all of them. Of 2 million to 2.5 million clones detected, roughly 95% appear once; the ten largest clones hold roughly 0.13%. Sequenced input: naive CD4+ T cells sorted from blood. The subset here: CD45RA+ positively selected. Receptors were obtained from a man aged 18-30 years in good health.

The chain carries TRBV29-1 and TRBJ1-1, with D possibly TRBD1 on 6 matching bases. Germline CDR1 and CDR2: SQVTM and ANQGSEA. This CDR3 region has 14 residues. V was pared by 6 bases and J by 6 bases, with 20 bases between. CDR3 loop: CSVRGTLFGAEAFF. The CDR3 bases are TGCAGCGTAAGAGGGACACTCTTCGGAGCTGAAGCTTTCTTT.

The gene calls are TRBV18 and TRBJ2-7; D is ambiguous. The CDR3 has 15 residues. Germline V lookup: CDR1 KGHSH, CDR2 LQKENI. Trimming pared 6 bases from V and 0 bases from J, leaving 15 bases between. CDR3 DNA sequence: TGTGCCAGCTCGATTACGGACGGAACCTCCTACGAGCAGTACTTC. Protein: CASSITDGTSYEQYF.

The chain has TRBV5-1 and TRBJ1-1; D remains ambiguous. CDR3 length: 13 amino acids. V gave up 4 bases and J gave up 6 bases, with 13 bases separating them. Germline CDR1 SGHRS, CDR2 YFSETQ. The CDR3 spells CASSNPALPEAFF. CDR3 DNA: TGCGCCAGCAGCAACCCTGCCCTCCCTGAAGCTTTCTTT.

The chain links TRBV15 to TRBJ2-5; tentative D call: TRBD2 (5 bases). Trimming cost V 5 bases and J 0 bases, with 13 bases left between them. Germline V CDR1 and CDR2: LNHNV, YYDKDF (reference sequence). This CDR3 is 15 amino acids long. CDR3 coding DNA: TGTGCCACCAGCTACACGACCGGGGACCAAGAGACCCAGTACTTC. It specifies CATSYTTGDQETQYF. The complete variable domain, with remaining parts taken from reference TRBV15 and TRBJ2-5, reads DAMVIQNPRYQVTQFGKPVTLSCSQTLNHNVMYWYQQKSSQAPKLLFHYYDKDFNNEADTPDNFQSRRPNTSFCFLDIRSPGLGDTAMYLCATSYTTGDQETQYFGPGTRLLVL.

This clone was observed a handful of times. The sample carries other DNA sequences with the same CDR3. The chain has TRBV6-5 and TRBJ2-7; 10 bases line up with TRBD2. Per the germline V gene, CDR1 is MNHEY and CDR2 is SVGAGI. The CDR3 spans 14 residues. The V and J ends lost 5 bases and 0 bases, in that order; junction bases with no gene match: 1. DNA for the CDR3: TGTGCCAGCAGTCGGACTAGCGGCTCCTACGAGCAGTACTTC. Translated: CASSRTSGSYEQYF.